What follows describes a single T cell receptor beta chain. The CDR3 consists of 10 residues. The V gene lost 7 bases and the J gene lost 8 bases, with 11 bases spanning the gap. Germline V gives CDR1 DFQATT, CDR2 SNEGSKA (reference sequence). This specimen belongs to a study of blood T cell repertoires in COVID-19. Study overall: The United States, Italy and Spain supplied acute and convalescent COVID-19 samples. PBMCs, B-cell-depleted T cells, or T cells were the source of the cDNA or gDNA that made up the material.

Authors' analysis steps: Researchers report that nucleated cell counts were estimated from reference gene primer amplification. Assay used: immunoSEQ multiplex PCR; TCRdb lists only in-frame clones, some missing. V, J and clone size reflect that table, while D and trimming were determined from the DNA. The sample shows fewer than 650,000 clones, roughly nine tenths of them seen only once. This receptor was identified in a woman between 50 and 59 years old with COVID-19, enrolled during active disease. Sample: peripheral blood. This chain joins TRBV20-1 and TRBJ1-1; D might be TRBD1 (5 bases). The CDR3, as DNA: TGCAGTGTAAGGGGTCACGAAGCTTTCTTT. It specifies CSVRGHEAFF.